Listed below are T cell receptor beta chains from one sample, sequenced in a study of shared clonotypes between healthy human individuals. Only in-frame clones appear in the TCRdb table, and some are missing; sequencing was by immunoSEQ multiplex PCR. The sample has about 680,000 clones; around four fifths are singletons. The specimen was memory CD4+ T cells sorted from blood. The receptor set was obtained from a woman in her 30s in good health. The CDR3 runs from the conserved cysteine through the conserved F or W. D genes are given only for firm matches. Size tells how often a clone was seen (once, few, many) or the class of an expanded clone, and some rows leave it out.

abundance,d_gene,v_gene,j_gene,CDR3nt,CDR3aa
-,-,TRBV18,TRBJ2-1,TGTGCCAGCTCACCGCCGGGACCAACTACCGATGAGCAGTTCTTC,CASSPPGPTTDEQFF
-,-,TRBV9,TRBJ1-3,TGTGCCAGCAGCTCCGGACTGTCCCGCTCTGGAAACACCATATATTTT,CASSSGLSRSGNTIYF
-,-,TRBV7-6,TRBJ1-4,TGTGCCAGCAGCTCCCAGTCGATGAACAATGAAAAACTGTTTTTT,CASSSQSMNNEKLFF
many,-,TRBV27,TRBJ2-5,TGTGCCAGCAGTCGCAGGCCCCAAGAGACCCAGTACTTC,CASSRRPQETQYF
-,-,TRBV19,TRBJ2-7,TGTGCCAGTAGTATCCAACACCGACAGTTCTACGAGCAGTACTTC,CASSIQHRQFYEQYF
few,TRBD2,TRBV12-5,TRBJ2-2,TGTGCTAGTGGTTTAGCGGGAGTGAACACCGGGGAGCTGTTTTTT,CASGLAGVNTGELFF
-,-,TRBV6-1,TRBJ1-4,TGTGCCAGCAGTGACCAAGGAACTCTCAATGAAAAACTGTTTTTT,CASSDQGTLNEKLFF
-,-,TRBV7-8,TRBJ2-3,TGTGCCAGCAGCTCTACGGGTAGGAGGAGGGCCACAGATACGCAGTATTTT,CASSSTGRRRATDTQYF
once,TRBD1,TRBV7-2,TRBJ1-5,TGTGCCAGCAGCTTAGAGGGGACAGGGGGTTATCAGCCCCAGCATTTT,CASSLEGTGGYQPQHF
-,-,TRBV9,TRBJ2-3,TGTGCCAGCAGCGTGAAGCCTACAGTGGGGACAGATACGCAGTATTTT,CASSVKPTVGTDTQYF
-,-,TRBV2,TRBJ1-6,TGTGCCAGCAGTTTCTCTATAACAAATTCACCCCTCCACTTT,CASSFSITNSPLHF
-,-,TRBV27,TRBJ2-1,TGTGCCAGCAGTTCCCGGTTGAGTTCCTACAATGAGCAGTTCTTC,CASSSRLSSYNEQFF
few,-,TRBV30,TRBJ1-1,TGTGCCTGGAGTGTACTAGGGTTGGGGGACACTGAAGCTTTCTTT,CAWSVLGLGDTEAFF
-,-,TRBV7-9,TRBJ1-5,TGTGCCAGCAGCACCCAGGGCTCTCAGCCCCAGCATTTT,CASSTQGSQPQHF
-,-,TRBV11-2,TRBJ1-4,TGTGCCAGCAGGCAGCTGGGGGGGGAAAAACTGTTTTTT,CASRQLGGEKLFF
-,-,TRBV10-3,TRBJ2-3,TGTGCCATCAGCGCCCAGGCTAGCACAGATACGCAGTATTTT,CAISAQASTDTQYF
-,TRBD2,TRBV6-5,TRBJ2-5,TGTGCCAGCAGGAAAAGTAGCGGGAGAGAAGAGACCCAGTACTTC,CASRKSSGREETQYF
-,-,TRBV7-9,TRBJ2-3,TGTGCCAGCAGCCCTAGTGTCAGCGGACTCACAGATACGCAGTATTTT,CASSPSVSGLTDTQYF
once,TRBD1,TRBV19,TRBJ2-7,TGTGCCAGTAGTGGGACAGGGTCCTACGAGCAGTACTTC,CASSGTGSYEQYF
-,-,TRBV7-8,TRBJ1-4,TGTGCCAGCAGCCTCGGACGGGGGGAAAAACTGTTTTTT,CASSLGRGEKLFF
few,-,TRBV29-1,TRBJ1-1,TGCAGCGTTGTAACAGGGTATAGGGAAGCTTTCTTT,CSVVTGYREAFF
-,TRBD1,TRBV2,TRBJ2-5,TGTGCCAGCAGTGAAGCTTGGGGGACAGCCCAAGAGACCCAGTACTTC,CASSEAWGTAQETQYF
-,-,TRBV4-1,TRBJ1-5,TGCGCCAGCAGCCAAGTGTTCCAGAATCAGCCCCAGCATTTT,CASSQVFQNQPQHF
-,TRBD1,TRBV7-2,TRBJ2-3,TGTGCCAGCAGCCGCGCCGGGACAGAATACACAGATACGCAGTATTTT,CASSRAGTEYTDTQYF
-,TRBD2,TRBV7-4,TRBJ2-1,TGTGCCAGCAGCCGTAGCGGGGGCTCCTACAATGAGCAGTTCTTC,CASSRSGGSYNEQFF
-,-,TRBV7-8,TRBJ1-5,TGTGCCAGCAGCTTCATGGACAGTGATCAGCCCCAGCATTTT,CASSFMDSDQPQHF
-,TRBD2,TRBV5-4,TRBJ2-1,TGTGCCAGCAGACCCGCCGGGACTAGCGGGAAAAACAATGAGCAGTTCTTC,CASRPAGTSGKNNEQFF
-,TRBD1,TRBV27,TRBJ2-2,TGTGCCAGCAGTTTAATGGTCAGGGGGTATCAAAACACCGGGGAGCTGTTTTTT,CASSLMVRGYQNTGELFF
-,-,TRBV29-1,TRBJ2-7,TGCAGCGTGAGGGACGGGAGCTCCTACGAGCAGTACTTC,CSVRDGSSYEQYF
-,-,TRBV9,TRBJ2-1,TGTGCCAGCAGCGTAGCTCTAGTGGCGGGCTACAATGAGCAGTTCTTC,CASSVALVAGYNEQFF
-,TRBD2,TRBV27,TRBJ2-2,TGTGCCAGCAGTTTACTAGGACTAGCGGAAAAGGCTGGCGGGGAGCTGTTTTTT,CASSLLGLAEKAGGELFF
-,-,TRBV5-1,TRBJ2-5,TGCGCCAGCAGCTTCAAGGGGGAAGAGACCCAGTACTTC,CASSFKGEETQYF
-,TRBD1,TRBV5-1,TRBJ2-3,TGCGCCAGCAGCTTGGGACAGGGGCCCAGCACAGATACGCAGTATTTT,CASSLGQGPSTDTQYF
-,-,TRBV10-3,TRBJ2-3,TGTGCCATCAGTGAGCCGGGCCGGGGTCTGGGCACAGATACGCAGTATTTT,CAISEPGRGLGTDTQYF
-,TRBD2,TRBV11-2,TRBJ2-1,TGTGCCAGCAGCTCCCCGGGACTAACCACTACGAATGAGCAGTTCTTC,CASSSPGLTTTNEQFF
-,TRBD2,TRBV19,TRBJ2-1,TGTGCCAGTAGTATAGCTGCAGCGGGAGGACGGGGGGAGCAGTTCTTC,CASSIAAAGGRGEQFF
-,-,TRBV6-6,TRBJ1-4,TGTGCCAGCAGTCAGGGACCTAATGAAAAACTGTTTTTT,CASSQGPNEKLFF